The 8 T cell receptor beta chains listed next were all sequenced from one sample in a study of response to subunit inactivated influenza vaccine (dated by TCRdb to between 2018 and 2020). The library was produced with RT-PCR. The instrument was an Illumina HiSeq 2500. TCRdb itself trimmed the public reads at Q25 with fastp, ran MiXCR and retained productive beta chains. For every CDR3 protein sequence, its rows merge into one entry that carries the most common genes and DNA. The sample has fewer than 250,000 distinct CDR3 sequences on record, 14% of them singletons. The biggest ten clones account for approximately 25% of the sample. The specimen comprised CD8+ T cells sorted from PBMCs, sampled about 5 days after vaccination. These receptors were collected from a man aged 50 or older who received an inactivated influenza vaccine. Donor details come from another sample of the same person, matched by shared clones.

The genes are TRBV13 and TRBJ2-1, with a weak D call TRBD2 (6 bases). CDR1 is PRHDT, CDR2 FYEKMQ, per germline (reference sequence). V lost 5 bases, J lost 3 bases, and 14 bases lay in between. The CDR3 extends over 15 amino acids. In nucleotides, the CDR3 is TGTGCCAGCAGCCTGACACCGGGAGACTACAATGAGCAGTTCTTC. Protein product: CASSLTPGDYNEQFF.

This clonotype came up many times. The J gene is TRBJ2-7, the V gene TRBV13; possibly TRBD1 for D (5 bases). The germline V and J ends were trimmed by 5 bases and 3 bases, with 17 bases remaining between them. This CDR3 is built from 15 residues. Per germline, CDR1 PRHDT and CDR2 FYEKMQ (reference sequence). CDR3 region: CASSHNTGPDYEQYF. The DNA for the CDR3 is TGTGCCAGCAGCCACAACACAGGTCCCGACTACGAGCAGTACTTC.

There are a few counts of this clonotype. The chain joins TRBV14 to TRBJ2-1; D uncertain. Germline V gene sequence: CDR1 SGHDN, CDR2 FVKESK. CDR3 length equals 16 residues. V was trimmed by 0 bases and J by 0 bases, leaving 9 bases between them. The CDR3 DNA reads TGTGCCAGCAGCCAAGATTTTGGTGCCTCCTACAATGAGCAGTTCTTC. Translation gives CASSQDFGASYNEQFF.

This chain links TRBV29-1 with TRBJ2-3; 8 positions match TRBD2. After removal of 3 bases from V and 1 base from J, the junction contained 18 bases not matched to a gene. The CDR3 has 19 residues. Germline V CDR1 and CDR2: SQVTM, ANQGSEA. The CDR3 reads CSVDGSLIYYSGGTDTQYF. CDR3 bases: TGCAGCGTTGACGGATCCCTAATCTATTATAGCGGGGGCACAGATACGCAGTATTTT.

This clonotype was seen a few times. The chain combines TRBV27 with TRBJ2-3, with 10 bases aligning to TRBD2. The CDR3 sequence is 17 residues long. V trimming: 5 bases; J trimming: 3 bases; junction bases outside the gene matches: 11. CDR1 is MNHEY and CDR2 is SMNVEV in the germline V gene (reference sequence). CDR3 protein: CASSLFPAGGRTDTQYF. CDR3 sequence (DNA): TGTGCCAGCAGTCTGTTCCCAGCGGGAGGGCGGACAGATACGCAGTATTTT.

J is TRBJ2-1 and V is TRBV7-6, with TRBD2 matching over 13 bases. Germline loops: CDR1 SGHVS, CDR2 FNYEAQ. The CDR3 length is 20 residues. V dropped 5 bases and J dropped 2; count of bases not matched to a gene: 15. The CDR3 spells CASSAPPGLAGPLTYNEQFF. CDR3 sequence (DNA): TGTGCCAGCAGCGCCCCCCCGGGACTAGCGGGACCGCTCACCTACAATGAGCAGTTCTTC. Full variable domain (missing parts from reference TRBV7-6 and TRBJ2-1): GAGVSQSPRYKVTKRGQDVALRCDPISGHVSLYWYRQALGQGPEFLTYFNYEAQQDKSGLPNDRFSAERPEGSISTLTIQRTEQRDSAMYRCASSAPPGLAGPLTYNEQFFGPGTRLTVL.

The V and J genes are TRBV28 and TRBJ2-3; 10 nucleotides agree with TRBD2. CDR3 size: 18 residues. Trimming cost V 2 bases and J 6 bases; bases outside gene matches: 14. Per germline, CDR1 MDHEN and CDR2 SYDVKM. CDR3 protein: CASSLSLVAGGWGDTQYF. In DNA, the CDR3 is TGTGCCAGCAGTTTAAGTCTAGTAGCGGGAGGTTGGGGGGATACGCAGTATTTT.

The rearrangement uses TRBV30 and TRBJ2-1; D may be TRBD1 or TRBD2 (6 bases each). The V gene's germline CDR1 is GTSNPN and CDR2 SVGIG (reference sequence). The V gene lost 2 bases and the J gene lost 8 bases, with 10 bases spanning the gap. The CDR3 length is 12 residues. The CDR3: CAWSIRGHEQFF. In DNA form, the CDR3 reads TGTGCCTGGAGTATCCGGGGGCATGAGCAGTTCTTC.